The next 6 T cell receptor beta chains were all read from a single sample in a study of T-cell memory formation after mild COVID-19. TCRdb re-derived calls from the 5' RACE reads in MiXCR, one entry per CDR3 protein. This table has roughly 280,000 distinct CDR3 sequences, under 20% appearing once. Sequencing was carried out using PBMCs or a T cell subset sorted from them (not recorded which). The receptors originated from a man between 18 and 29 years old who had mild COVID-19 (a few samples of this study predate the infection). Cell type and time point are not known.

The CDR3 region is CASSKRRTLYNEQFF. CDR3 nucleotide sequence: TGTGCCAGCAGCAAAAGGAGGACCCTCTACAATGAGCAGTTCTTC. The chain carries TRBV21-1 and TRBJ2-1; the table's D call, TRBD2, has no DNA check behind it. TRBV21-1 is recorded as a pseudogene. The CDR3 sequence is 15 residues long.

This sequence joins TRBV7-2 and TRBJ2-2; possibly TRBD1 or TRBD2 for D (6 bases each). Germline CDR1 reads SGHTA; CDR2 reads FQGNSA. V was trimmed by 2 bases and J by 3 bases, leaving 10 bases between them. This CDR3 is built from 15 residues. CDR3 amino acids: CASSLRGLHTGELFF. CDR3 DNA: TGTGCCAGCAGCTTACGGGGGCTGCACACCGGGGAGCTGTTTTTT.

This clonotype has just a few counts. The gene calls are TRBV7-9 and TRBJ1-4; 8 bases match TRBD1. CDR3 length: 17 residues. The trim removed 5 bases at V and 4 bases at J, leaving 12 bases unmatched. Germline loops: CDR1 SEHNR, CDR2 FQNEAQ (reference sequence). The CDR3 spells CASSVTPGQAFNEKLFF. CDR3 bases: TGTGCCAGCAGCGTAACCCCGGGACAGGCGTTTAATGAAAAACTGTTTTTT. The full variable domain, completed using reference TRBV7-9 and TRBJ1-4, is DTGVSQNPRHKITKRGQNVTFRCDPISEHNRLYWYRQTLGQGPEFLTYFQNEAQLEKSRLLSDRFSAERPKGSFSTLEIQRTEQGDSAMYLCASSVTPGQAFNEKLFFGSGTQLSVL.

The table lists this clonotype with a few counts. V gene TRBV20-1 combines with J gene TRBJ2-1; 10 nucleotides align to TRBD2. CDR1 and CDR2 (germline): DFQATT, SNEGSKA (reference sequence). The CDR3 loop spans 15 amino acids. V was clipped by 6 bases and J by 6 bases; unmatched bases: 11. CDR3 region: CSAPPLAGFTNEQFF. CDR3 in DNA: TGCAGTGCCCCCCCACTAGCGGGATTCACCAATGAGCAGTTCTTC.

This clonotype was recorded a few times. The chain recombines TRBV5-1 with TRBJ2-3; D is uncertain. Trimming cost V 3 bases and J 0 bases, with 11 bases left between them. CDR3 length: 15 residues. Looked up from germline, CDR1 is SGHRS and CDR2 is YFSETQ. The CDR3 reads CASSYDTPSTDTQYF. As DNA, the CDR3 is TGCGCCAGCAGCTATGACACCCCTAGCACAGATACGCAGTATTTT.

Many counts were recorded for this clonotype. The V gene is TRBV7-3, the J gene TRBJ2-1; 8 bases line up with TRBD2. V lost 4 bases, J lost 2 bases, and 4 bases stayed unmatched. The CDR3 covers 15 residues. Germline V CDR1 and CDR2: SGHTA, FQGTGA. CDR3 DNA: TGTGCCAGCAGCTCTACAGCGGGGGCCTACAATGAGCAGTTCTTC. It codes for CASSSTAGAYNEQFF.